Shown below are 8 T cell receptor beta chains from a single sample sequenced in a study of blood T cell repertoires in COVID-19. Sequencing used immunoSEQ multiplex PCR; TCRdb keeps in-frame clones, though not all of them. This table has approximately 80,000 clones, about 82% appearing once. The specimen sequenced was peripheral blood. All receptors derive from a man aged 50-59 years with active COVID-19.

This chain uses TRBV7-2 with TRBJ2-7; possibly TRBD1 for D (6 bases). The V and J ends lost 4 bases and 7 bases respectively, with 14 bases between them. This CDR3 region has 13 residues. The germline gives CDR1 SGHTA, CDR2 FQGNSA. The CDR3: CASSSSQGREQYF. CDR3 DNA: TGTGCCAGCAGCTCATCTCAGGGGCGGGAGCAGTACTTC.

This clone was recorded once. Written as DNA, the CDR3 is TGTGCCAGCAGCCTCGGACTAGCGGGAGAATATAGCACAGATACGCAGTATTTT. It is translated as CASSLGLAGEYSTDTQYF. The genes are TRBV9 and TRBJ2-3; 13 nucleotides line up with TRBD2. Germline-derived CDR1 and CDR2 are SGDLS and YYNGEE. There are 18 residues in the CDR3. Trimming at V came to 4 bases and at J to 0 bases, leaving 8 bases not matched to a gene.

This clone occurred a few times. The rearrangement links TRBV18 to TRBJ2-1; TRBD2 aligns across 12 bases. This CDR3 is 15 amino acids long. Germline V gene sequence: CDR1 KGHSH, CDR2 LQKENI. V trimming: 3 bases; J trimming: 9 bases; junction bases outside the gene matches: 6. CDR3 coding DNA: TGTGCCAGCTCACCTCGGACTAGCGGGAAGTTTGAGCAGTTCTTC. Translation gives CASSPRTSGKFEQFF.

V usage is TRBV29-1 and J usage is TRBJ2-3; 7 nucleotides match TRBD1. With V trimmed by 0 bases and J by 2 bases, 14 bases remained unmatched. The germline V gene encodes CDR1 SQVTM and CDR2 ANQGSEA. The CDR3 consists of 18 residues. The CDR3 spells CSVEDPLDLGQNTDTQYF. In DNA, the CDR3 is TGCAGCGTTGAAGATCCGTTAGACCTGGGACAGAACACAGATACGCAGTATTTT.

The CDR3 loop reads CASSLDRPDGNTIYF. In DNA, the CDR3 is TGCGCCAGCAGCTTGGACAGGCCGGACGGAAACACCATATATTTT. The rearrangement joins TRBV5-1 to TRBJ1-3, with D perhaps matching TRBD1 (5 bases). Germline V CDR1 and CDR2: SGHRS, YFSETQ. The CDR3 is made up of 15 amino acids. V lost 0 bases, J lost 4 bases, and 11 bases lay in between.

This chain joins TRBV4-1 and TRBJ2-1, with 8 bases fitting TRBD2. This CDR3 has 15 residues. In germline, CDR1 is MGHRA, CDR2 YSYEKL. J gave up 2 bases and V 4 bases, and 4 bases lay outside the gene matches. The CDR3 here is CASSLSGDTYNEQFF. The CDR3 DNA reads TGCGCCAGCAGCCTTAGCGGGGATACCTACAATGAGCAGTTCTTC.

The CDR3 reads CASRASGRQEQFF. CDR3 in DNA: TGTGCCAGCAGGGCTAGCGGCCGACAGGAGCAGTTCTTC. The chain joins TRBV28 to TRBJ2-1; 7 bases agree with TRBD2. Germline V lookup: CDR1 MDHEN, CDR2 SYDVKM. This CDR3 has 13 amino acids. The J segment lost 10 bases and the V segment lost 6 bases, leaving 9 bases of the junction unmatched.

The chain joins TRBV11-2 to TRBJ2-1; 15 nucleotides line up with TRBD2. J lost 6 bases, V lost 4 bases, and 4 bases had no gene match. Germline loops: CDR1 SGHAT, CDR2 FQNNGV. The CDR3 runs to 16 residues. CDR3 loop: CASSSGTSGGINEQFF. The DNA of the CDR3 is TGTGCCAGCAGCTCGGGGACTAGCGGGGGGATCAATGAGCAGTTCTTC.